Given below is one TCR beta chain in context. The antigen remains unidentified. A multiplex PCR was run with 60 Vbeta primers and 13 Jbeta primers. Per the original methods: In a later analysis, 60 million to 90 million unique TCR beta chains included roughly 11 million shared by two or more donors. TCRdb's copy holds only in-frame clones and misses some; the assay was immunoSEQ multiplex PCR. V and J calls and clone size follow that table, whereas D and trimming were derived from the DNA. The data hold roughly 220,000 clones, with 80% to 90% observed a single time. CDR3 size: 15 residues. The germline V gene has CDR1 SNHLY and CDR2 FYNNEI. Trimming removed 3 bases from V and 6 bases from J, with 17 bases in between. The data were obtained in a study of cytomegalovirus exposure and HLA in healthy donors. Study-wide points: TCR beta chains numbering more than 150 were designated cytomegalovirus-associated.

The origin of this receptor is a man aged 30-40 years in good health and CMV-seronegative. Sequenced: PBMCs. The chain has TRBV2 and TRBJ1-2; TRBD1 might be the D (5 bases). The CDR3 DNA sequence: TGTGCCAGCAGTGAGAGTCGGGGGGATTACCATGGCTACACCTTC. Encoded protein: CASSESRGDYHGYTF.